This T cell receptor (beta chain) emerged from a study of early T cells in non-severe SARS-CoV-2 infection. Turning to the study itself: Chains were not paired, and sequencing was done on bulk RNA from unsorted whole blood.

In TCRdb, the 5' RACE reads were re-called with MiXCR into one record per CDR3 protein. The sample contains approximately 37,000 distinct CDR3 sequences, over 3.5% of which appear only once. This clonotype was seen repeatedly, ten times or more. The material sequenced was whole blood. This sequence was found in an adult who was a healthcare worker with PCR-confirmed SARS-CoV-2 infection or an uninfected control (not recorded which).

CDR3 nucleotide sequence: TGTGCCAGCAGTCTCTGGACTAGCGGCTTATCCACGGAGACCCAGTACTTC. Translating gives CASSLWTSGLSTETQYF. The genes are TRBV28 and TRBJ2-5, with TRBD2 identical over 10 bases. CDR1 and CDR2 from the germline V gene are MDHEN and SYDVKM. The junction had 14 bases not matched to a gene; V was cut back by 5 bases and J by 5 bases. This CDR3 spans 17 amino acids.